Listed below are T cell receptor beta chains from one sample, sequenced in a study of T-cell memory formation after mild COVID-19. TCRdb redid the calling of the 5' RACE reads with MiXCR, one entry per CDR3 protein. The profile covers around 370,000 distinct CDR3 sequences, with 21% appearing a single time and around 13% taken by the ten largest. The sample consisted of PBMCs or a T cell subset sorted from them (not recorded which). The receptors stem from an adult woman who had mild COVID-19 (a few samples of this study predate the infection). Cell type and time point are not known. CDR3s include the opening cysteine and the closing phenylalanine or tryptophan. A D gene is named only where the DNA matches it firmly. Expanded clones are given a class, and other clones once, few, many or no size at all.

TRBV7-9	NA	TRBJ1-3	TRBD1	TGTGCCAGCAGCAATCGGACAGGGACAAGGGTCACCATATATTTT	CASSNRTGTRVTIYF
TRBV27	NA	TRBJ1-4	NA	TGTGCCAGCAGTAGGGGGGGTGGGGAAAAACTGTTTTTT	CASSRGGGEKLFF
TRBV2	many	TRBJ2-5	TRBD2	TGTGCCAGCAGTGAAGGGACTAGCGGGAGAGGGACCACCCAGTACTTC	CASSEGTSGRGTTQYF
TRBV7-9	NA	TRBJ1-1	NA	TGTGCCGGCGGGGAGGGGACTGAAGCTTTCTTT	CAGGEGTEAFF
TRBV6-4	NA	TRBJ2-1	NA	TGTGCCAGCAGTGACTCCCGGCGTTGGGCAAGCAATCTCTACAATGAGCAGTTCTTC	CASSDSRRWASNLYNEQFF
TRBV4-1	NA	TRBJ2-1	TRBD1	TGCGCCAGCAGCCAAGTAGGGACAGGGCACAATGAGCAGTTCTTC	CASSQVGTGHNEQFF
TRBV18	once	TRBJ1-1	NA	TGTGCCAGCTCACCTAGGACGGCTGAAGCTTTCTTT	CASSPRTAEAFF
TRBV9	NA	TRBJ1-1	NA	TGTGCCAGCAGCGTAGTAGGGGGTAGCACTGAAGCTTTCTTT	CASSVVGGSTEAFF
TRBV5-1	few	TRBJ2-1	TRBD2	TGCGCCAGCAGCTGGACTGGGCGGGAGGTCGCCAATGAGCAGTTCTTC	CASSWTGREVANEQFF
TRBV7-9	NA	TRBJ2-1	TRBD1	TGTGCCAGCAGCCAAGACAGGGGGACCTACAATGAGCAGTTCTTC	CASSQDRGTYNEQFF
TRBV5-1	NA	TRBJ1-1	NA	TGCGCCAGCAGCTCCTATCAGGGGCACACTGAAGCTTTCTTT	CASSSYQGHTEAFF
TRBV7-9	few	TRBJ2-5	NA	TGTGCCAGCAGCCCCGTTCCCCAAGAGACCCAGTACTTC	CASSPVPQETQYF
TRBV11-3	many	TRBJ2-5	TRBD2	TGTGCCAGCAGCTACGACCATCGACTAGCGGATACTCAAGAGACCCAGTACTTC	CASSYDHRLADTQETQYF
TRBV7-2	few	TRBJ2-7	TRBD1	TGTGCCAGCAGCCGGGACAGGGAAAGATCCTACGAGCAGTACTTC	CASSRDRERSYEQYF
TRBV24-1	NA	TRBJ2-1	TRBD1	TGTGCCACCGGAGTAGGACAGGGGGCTCTCGATGAGCAGTTCTTC	CATGVGQGALDEQFF
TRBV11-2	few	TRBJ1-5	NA	TGTGCCAGCAGCTTAGACAGGGGCTTTAATCAGCCCCAGCATTTT	CASSLDRGFNQPQHF
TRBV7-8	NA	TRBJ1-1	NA	TGTGCCAGCAGCTTAGCGTTAGGGGCTTCGGGCGAAGCTTTCTTT	CASSLALGASGEAFF
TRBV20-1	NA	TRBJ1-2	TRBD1	TGCAGTGCTCCTATCGGACAGGGTGTGAAGGGCTACACCTTC	CSAPIGQGVKGYTF
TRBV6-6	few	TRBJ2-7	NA	TGTGCCAGCAGTTATCGTCCAGCGTACGAGCAGTACTTC	CASSYRPAYEQYF
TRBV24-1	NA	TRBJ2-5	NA	TGTGCCACCAGTGTGTCAGGGTCCCCACAAGAGACCCAGTACTTC	CATSVSGSPQETQYF
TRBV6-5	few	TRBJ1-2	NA	TGTGCCAGCAGGCGGGGGCGCGTGAGTCTCTATGGCTACACCTTC	CASRRGRVSLYGYTF
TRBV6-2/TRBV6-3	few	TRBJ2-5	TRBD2	TGTGCCAGCAGTTACGGTGCTAGCGGGAGGGAGACCCAGTACTTC	CASSYGASGRETQYF
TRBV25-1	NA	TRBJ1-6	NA	TGTGCCAGCAGTGACCGCCGCGGGGGCAATTCACCCCTCCACTTT	CASSDRRGGNSPLHF
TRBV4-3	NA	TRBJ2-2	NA	TGCGCCAGCAGCCAAGAGACGTTCGGGAACACCGGGGAGCTGTTTTTT	CASSQETFGNTGELFF
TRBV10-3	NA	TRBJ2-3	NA	TGTGCCATCAGTGAGGGGCTATCTAACACAGATACGCAGTATTTT	CAISEGLSNTDTQYF
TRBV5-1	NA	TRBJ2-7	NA	TGCGCCAGCAGCGACCCGGGGGCTCCCTACGAGCAGTACTTC	CASSDPGAPYEQYF
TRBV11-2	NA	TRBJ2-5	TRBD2	TGTGCCAGCAGCTTAGGGACTAGCGGACACCAAGAGACCCAGTACTTC	CASSLGTSGHQETQYF
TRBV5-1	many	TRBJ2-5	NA	TGCGCCAGCAGCTTGGGACCCACAGGGAAAGAGACCCAGTACTTC	CASSLGPTGKETQYF
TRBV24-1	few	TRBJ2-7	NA	TGTGCCACCAGTGACAACGGGGTCCAGAACGAGCAGTACTTC	CATSDNGVQNEQYF
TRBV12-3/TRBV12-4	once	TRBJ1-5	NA	TGTGCCAGCAGTTTAGGACAGTTAAACAATCAGCCCCAGCATTTT	CASSLGQLNNQPQHF
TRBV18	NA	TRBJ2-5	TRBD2	TGTGCCAGCTCAAAATTGGCCCCGGGACTAGCGGGAGAAGAGACCCAGTACTTC	CASSKLAPGLAGEETQYF
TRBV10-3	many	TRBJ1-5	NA	TGTGCCATCAAACAGGGTTTAGAAAGCAATCAGCCCCAGCATTTT	CAIKQGLESNQPQHF
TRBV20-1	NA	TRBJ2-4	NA	TGCAGTGCCGGCGGGGCCAAAAACATTCAGTACTTC	CSAGGAKNIQYF
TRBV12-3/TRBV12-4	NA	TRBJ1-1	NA	TGTGCCAGCAGCCCCGTACTAGGATTCACTGAAGCTTTCTTT	CASSPVLGFTEAFF
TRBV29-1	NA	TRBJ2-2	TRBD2	TGCAGCGGGAAGACTCTTCGGGGGGCCGGGGAGCTGTTTTTT	CSGKTLRGAGELFF
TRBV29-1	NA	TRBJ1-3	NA	TGCAGCGTTGAATTGACAGGCTCTGGAAACACCATATATTTT	CSVELTGSGNTIYF
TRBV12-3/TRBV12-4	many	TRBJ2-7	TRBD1	TGTGCCAGCAGTTTAACCCCGGGACAGGGGAAATCCTACGAGCAGTACTTC	CASSLTPGQGKSYEQYF
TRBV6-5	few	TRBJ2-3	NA	TGTGCCAGCAGTTACTTCTCGACACCTAGCACAGATGCGCAGTATTTT	CASSYFSTPSTDAQYF
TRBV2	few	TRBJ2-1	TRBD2	TGTGCCAGCAAAGGCCTAGCGGTCTCCTACAATGAGCAGTTCTTC	CASKGLAVSYNEQFF
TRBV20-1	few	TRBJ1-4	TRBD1	TGCAGTGGTCAGACAGGGGGCCCTGAAAAACTGTTTTTT	CSGQTGGPEKLFF
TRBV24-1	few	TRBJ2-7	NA	TGTGCCACCGCCGGACAGCCCACCTACGAGCAGTACTTC	CATAGQPTYEQYF
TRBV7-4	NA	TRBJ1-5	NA	TGTGCCAGCAGCCTAATACCGACCGGTGGACCGGTAAGCAATCAGCCCCAGCATTTT	CASSLIPTGGPVSNQPQHF
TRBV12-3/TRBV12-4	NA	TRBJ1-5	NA	TGTGCCAGCAGTCGCCCCGAGGACGGGGATCAGCCCCAGCATTTT	CASSRPEDGDQPQHF
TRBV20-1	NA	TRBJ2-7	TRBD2	TGCAGTGCTAGGAGTAGCGGGAGGACGCGCTCCTACGAGCAGTACTTC	CSARSSGRTRSYEQYF
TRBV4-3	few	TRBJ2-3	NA	TGCGCCAGCAGCCAAGATTGGGACGGGGGAGGCACAGATACGCAGTATTTT	CASSQDWDGGGTDTQYF
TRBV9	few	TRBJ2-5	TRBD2	TGTGCCAGCAGTACTAGCGGAGAAGAGACCCAGTACTTC	CASSTSGEETQYF
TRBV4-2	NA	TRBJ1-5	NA	TGTGCCAGCAGCCAAGAATGGGGTAGCAATCAGCCCCAGCATTTT	CASSQEWGSNQPQHF
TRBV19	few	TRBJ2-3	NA	TGTGCCAGTAGTATTGGCAGATACACAGATACGCAGTATTTT	CASSIGRYTDTQYF
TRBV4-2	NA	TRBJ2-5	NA	TGTGCCAGCAGCCAAGATAGTAAGGGAGAGACCCAGTACTTC	CASSQDSKGETQYF
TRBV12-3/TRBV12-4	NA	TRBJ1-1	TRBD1	TGTGCCAGCAGGGAGGGGGCTGTTGAAGCTTTCTTT	CASREGAVEAFF
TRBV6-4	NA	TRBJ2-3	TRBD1	TGTGCCAGCAGTGGGGACAGGGGGCGAGATACGCAGTATTTT	CASSGDRGRDTQYF
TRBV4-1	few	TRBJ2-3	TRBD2	TGCGCCAGCAGCCAAGACCTAGCGGGAGCCACAGATACGCAGTATTTT	CASSQDLAGATDTQYF
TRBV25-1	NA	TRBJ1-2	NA	TGTGCCAGCAGTGATCTTGAGGGGCTCGGCTACACCTTC	CASSDLEGLGYTF
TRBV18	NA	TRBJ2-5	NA	TGTGCCAGCTCACCTGGGACCGAATCGGCCCAGTACTTC	CASSPGTESAQYF
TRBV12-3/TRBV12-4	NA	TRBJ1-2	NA	TGTGCCAGCAGTTCTGGTGGGTTGTGGGTACAGGATTATGGCTACACCTTC	CASSSGGLWVQDYGYTF
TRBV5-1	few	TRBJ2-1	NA	TGCGCCAGCAGCTTGGGAGGGAAGAGCTCCTACAATGAGCAGTTCTTC	CASSLGGKSSYNEQFF